The sequence of this T cell receptor beta chain was determined in a study of blood T cell repertoires in COVID-19. Across the whole study: Spain, Italy and the United States supplied samples that represented acute and convalescent COVID-19. PBMCs, B-cell-depleted T cells, or T cells provided the cDNA or gDNA that made up the material.

In the original workflow: Estimated nucleated cell counts came from reference gene primer amplification. Clones were sequenced by immunoSEQ multiplex PCR, and TCRdb holds only the in-frame ones, with some missing. That table is the source of V, J and clone size, and D and trimming were worked out from the DNA. Among about 39,000 clones listed, 85% to 90% were seen once. This clone showed up just a few times. The junction had 15 bases not matched to a gene; V was cut back by 4 bases and J by 8 bases. The CDR3 totals 16 residues. Germline V gene data show CDR1 as MGHRA and CDR2 as YSYEKL. The sample comprised peripheral blood. The chain uses TRBV4-1 and TRBJ1-1, with 8 bases aligning to TRBD1. This TCR derives from a man between 60 and 75 years old with acute or convalescent COVID-19. Here the CDR3 DNA reads TGCGCCAGCAGCCTCGGCCAGACAGGGGCCAGTTCCGAAGCTTTCTTT. The encoded protein is CASSLGQTGASSEAFF.